What follows is one T cell receptor beta chain and its context. This sample stems from a study of T cell responses to AZD1222 COVID-19 vaccine. The assay was immunoSEQ multiplex PCR, and TCRdb's table has in-frame clones only and misses some. Of about 120,000 clones in the sample, roughly 90% are singletons; the top ten hold around 4.4%. The CDR3 is made up of 15 amino acids. Between the trimmed V and J ends, which lost 6 bases and 2 bases, there was a span of 15 bases. From germline, CDR1 is SGHTA and CDR2 FQGNSA. This TCR derives from an adult who received the MenACWY meningococcal vaccine as a control. The chain recombines TRBV7-2 with TRBJ2-3; D possibly matches TRBD1 or TRBD2 (5 bases each). Sample: peripheral blood, taken 28 days after the second dose of the MenACWY control vaccine. In nucleotides, the CDR3 is TGTGCCAGCAGTTTCCGGGACGGATACACAGATACGCAGTATTTT. It codes for CASSFRDGYTDTQYF.